The entry below gives a single T cell receptor (beta chain) sequence along with its context. No antigen is known for it. In the authors' methods: Sequence data from immunoSEQ were junction-only and lacked quality scores; consequently, filtering differed. Assay: immunoSEQ multiplex PCR; the TCRdb copy retains only in-frame clones and omits some. V and J calls plus clone size are reproduced from that table; the DNA served to infer D and trimming. The table shows some 900,000 clones, with about 80% occurring only once. This entry comes from a study of shared clonotypes between healthy human individuals. The CDR3 is 15 residues long. Germline values: CDR1 MNHNY, CDR2 SVGAGI (reference sequence). V shed 4 bases and J 3 bases; nucleotides not matched to a gene: 1. Study conclusions and caveats: For sorted subsets, rarefaction showed incomplete sequencing despite large depth. Among a handful of donors, roughly 5% of naive CD4 clonotypes were found in common.

The specimen was memory CD4+ T cells sorted from blood. Subset reported: CD45RA-negative fraction. This sequence was found in a young man in good health. The rearrangement uses TRBV6-6 and TRBJ2-2, with TRBD1 matching over 11 bases. The CDR3 is CASSLGQGDTGELFF. The DNA for the CDR3 is TGTGCCAGCAGTTTGGGACAGGGGGACACCGGGGAGCTGTTTTTT.